Below, one T cell receptor (beta chain) is given with its context. The CDR3 runs 14 residues. The germline V gene encodes CDR1 PRHDT and CDR2 FYEKMQ (reference sequence). The V end lost 5 bases, the J end lost 0 bases, and 9 bases lay between the germline ends. The data belong to a study of yellow fever vaccine responses in identical twins. TCRdb reprocessed the RT-PCR reads via MiXCR and lists one record per CDR3 protein. The table includes about 18,000 distinct CDR3 sequences, roughly two thirds detected once. The sample here was T cells from blood (PBMCs), unsorted or a sorted subset (not recorded which), taken before or after yellow fever vaccination (not recorded which). This clonotype was obtained from a woman under 30 who received the yellow fever vaccine. The chain has TRBV13 and TRBJ2-3, with D tentatively TRBD1 or TRBD2 (6 bases each). This CDR3 is CASSGGLSTDTQYF. The CDR3 region has the DNA TGTGCCAGCAGCGGGGGGCTAAGCACAGATACGCAGTATTTT.